A single sample is the source of the 21 T cell receptor beta chains below, sequenced in a study of T cell changes during pregnancy in multiple sclerosis. Here immunoSEQ multiplex PCR was the method, and the copy in TCRdb shows in-frame clones only, minus some. Here the sample spans roughly 72,000 clones, 89% being singletons. The sequencing here drew on peripheral blood, taken in the first trimester of pregnancy. Receptors were obtained from a female donor in good health, enrolled as a control in a pregnancy study.

The V and J genes are TRBV5-8 and TRBJ1-2; D unresolved. The CDR3 sequence is 13 residues long. Germline loops: CDR1 SGHTS, CDR2 YDEGEE. V shed 0 bases and J shed 2 bases, with 5 bases lying between them. The CDR3 DNA is TGTGCCAGCAGCTTGGGCCAGAACTATGGCTACACCTTC. It encodes CASSLGQNYGYTF. Complete variable domain (other parts from reference TRBV5-8 and TRBJ1-2): EAGVTQSPTHLIKTRGQQATLRCSPISGHTSVYWYQQALGLGLQFLLWYDEGEERNRGNFPPRFSGRQFPNYSSELNVNALELEDSALYLCASSLGQNYGYTFGSGTRLTVV.

This clone was recorded only once. The CDR3 DNA reads TGTGCCAGCAGCCCCCCAGGGAATCAGCCCCAGCATTTT. It yields the protein CASSPPGNQPQHF. V and J are TRBV5-5 and TRBJ1-5; D possibly corresponds to TRBD1 (5 bases). Trimming removed 4 bases from V and 4 bases from J, with 9 bases in between. This CDR3 has 13 residues. Per germline, CDR1 SGHKS and CDR2 YYEKEE (reference sequence). Full variable domain (missing parts from reference TRBV5-5 and TRBJ1-5): DAGVTQSPTHLIKTRGQQVTLRCSPISGHKSVSWYQQVLGQGPQFIFQYYEKEERGRGNFPDRFSARQFPNYSSELNVNALLLGDSALYLCASSPPGNQPQHFGDGTRLSIL.

The V call is TRBV4-1, the J call TRBJ1-1, with TRBD1 identical over 9 bases. Trimming removed 4 bases from V and 5 bases from J; junction bases left unmatched: 2. The CDR3 runs 13 residues. Germline lookup yields CDR1 MGHRA and CDR2 YSYEKL. The CDR3 nucleotides read TGCGCCAGCAGCCCGGGGACAGGGACTGAAGCTTTCTTT. It translates to CASSPGTGTEAFF.

This clone was detected only once. The chain combines TRBV28 with TRBJ2-7; 9 bases are shared with TRBD2. CDR3 length: 16 residues. Trimming cost V 2 bases and J 2 bases; bases outside gene matches: 7. CDR1 is MDHEN, CDR2 SYDVKM, per germline. DNA for the CDR3: TGTGCCAGCAGTTTACGGGGGGCGGGAGGGCCCTACGAGCAGTACTTC. Amino acid sequence: CASSLRGAGGPYEQYF.

CDR3 amino acids: CASSVVGTGVAEAFF. The CDR3 bases are TGTGCCAGCAGCGTAGTGGGGACAGGGGTGGCTGAAGCTTTCTTT. The chain links TRBV9 to TRBJ1-1, with 10 bases aligning to TRBD1. V trimming: 0 bases; J trimming: 6 bases; junction bases outside the gene matches: 5. The CDR3 sequence is 15 residues long. Germline lookup yields CDR1 SGDLS and CDR2 YYNGEE.

The chain has TRBV7-9 and TRBJ1-5, with 7 bases fitting TRBD1. The CDR3 is 15 amino acids. V shed 3 bases, J shed 5 bases, and the junction held 7 bases outside the gene matches. Germline V gives CDR1 SEHNR, CDR2 FQNEAQ (reference sequence). The CDR3 is CASSLDHRGDQPQHF. CDR3 nucleotides: TGTGCCAGCAGCTTGGACCACAGGGGAGATCAGCCCCAGCATTTT.

This chain uses TRBV7-9 with TRBJ1-2, with a possible D match to TRBD1 (6 bases). Germline V CDR1 and CDR2: SEHNR, FQNEAQ (reference sequence). V was clipped by 5 bases and J by 14 bases, with 15 bases between them. The CDR3 consists of 11 residues. The CDR3 DNA sequence: TGTGCCAGCAGCCCTACGGACAGAGAAACCTTC. Residues: CASSPTDRETF.

This chain connects TRBV7-9 to TRBJ2-3, with a tentative D call TRBD2 (5 bases). Looked up from germline, CDR1 is SEHNR and CDR2 is FQNEAQ (reference sequence). This CDR3 region has 14 residues. V was trimmed by 2 bases and J by 6 bases, leaving 12 bases between them. The CDR3 is CASSLRQRGDTQYF. The CDR3 DNA sequence: TGTGCCAGCAGCTTAAGGCAGCGAGGGGATACGCAGTATTTT.

This clone was seen a few times. The V and J genes are TRBV25-1 and TRBJ2-1; 7 positions agree with TRBD2. Germline values: CDR1 MGHDK, CDR2 SYGVNS. CDR3 length equals 16 residues. V lost 4 bases to trimming and J lost 0 bases; unmatched junction nucleotides: 6. CDR3 loop: CASSGWSGASYNEQFF. CDR3 coding DNA: TGTGCCAGCAGTGGATGGAGCGGGGCCTCCTACAATGAGCAGTTCTTC. Full variable domain (rest looked up from reference TRBV25-1 and TRBJ2-1): EADIYQTPRYLVIGTGKKITLECSQTMGHDKMYWYQQDPGMELHLIHYSYGVNSTEKGDLSSESTVSRIRTEHFPLTLESARPSHTSQYLCASSGWSGASYNEQFFGPGTRLTVL.

For this clone: At the DNA level, this CDR3 is encoded by other sequences in the same sample as well. The chain employs TRBV19 and TRBJ1-5, with 12 nucleotides matching TRBD1. From germline, CDR1 is LNHDA and CDR2 SQIVND (reference sequence). The length of the CDR3 is 14 residues. V dropped 6 bases and J dropped 6; count of bases not matched to a gene: 3. The CDR3 reads CASRGTGGSQPQHF. The DNA of the CDR3 is TGTGCCAGTAGAGGGACAGGGGGCAGTCAGCCCCAGCATTTT. Looking up the rest from reference TRBV19 and TRBJ1-5 gives the full variable domain: DGGITQSPKYLFRKEGQNVTLSCEQNLNHDAMYWYRQDPGQGLRLIYYSQIVNDFQKGDIAEGYSVSREKKESFPLTVTSAQKNPTAFYLCASRGTGGSQPQHFGDGTRLSIL.

The rearrangement links TRBV4-1 to TRBJ1-1; TRBD1 agrees at 7 bases. CDR3 size: 13 residues. The trim removed 4 bases at V and 3 bases at J, leaving 2 bases unmatched. Germline lookup yields CDR1 MGHRA and CDR2 YSYEKL. The CDR3 nucleotides read TGCGCCAGCAGCCGTGGGACAGACACTGAAGCTTTCTTT. Protein product: CASSRGTDTEAFF.

The chain carries TRBV5-4 and TRBJ2-7, with 8 bases lining up with TRBD1. The germline V gene has CDR1 SGHNT and CDR2 YYREEE (reference sequence). Trimming cost V 0 bases and J 2 bases; bases outside gene matches: 4. This CDR3 has 15 amino acids. The CDR3 nucleotides are TGTGCCAGCAGCTTGGGGGGACAGGTACCCTACGAGCAGTACTTC. Translation: CASSLGGQVPYEQYF.

The rearrangement uses TRBV7-6 and TRBJ2-3, with TRBD1 as a possible D gene (8 bases). V lost 4 bases, J lost 2 bases, and 22 bases lay in between. Per the germline V gene, CDR1 is SGHVS and CDR2 is FNYEAQ. The CDR3 consists of 18 residues. The CDR3 DNA is TGTGCCAGCAGCTGGGGGACAGGACGGGGAGGGGCCACAGATACGCAGTATTTT. Its translation is CASSWGTGRGGATDTQYF.

The chain joins TRBV15 to TRBJ1-5; D gene uncertain. V gave up 5 bases and J gave up 3 bases, with 14 bases separating them. From germline, CDR1 is LNHNV and CDR2 YYDKDF (reference sequence). This CDR3 is built from 15 residues. CDR3 coding DNA: TGTGCCACCAGCCCGGACTGGGCCGCCAATCAGCCCCAGCATTTT. Translated, it gives CATSPDWAANQPQHF.

This rearrangement joins TRBV7-8 to TRBJ2-1, with TRBD2 matching 8 bases. CDR3 length: 20 residues. CDR1 SGHVS and CDR2 FQNEAQ come from the germline V gene. The V segment lost 4 bases and the J segment 2 bases; nucleotides outside the gene matches: 19. CDR3 DNA: TGTGCCAGCAGCTCCCGCGGAGGTAGCGGGGTCGATCCTACCTACAATGAGCAGTTCTTC. Its translation: CASSSRGGSGVDPTYNEQFF.

The chain recombines TRBV5-6 with TRBJ1-2, with TRBD1 as a possible D gene (6 bases). V was cut by 4 bases and J by 1 base, with 11 bases left in between. This CDR3 has 14 residues. Per the germline V gene, CDR1 is SGHDT and CDR2 is YYEEEE. The CDR3 loop reads CASSRDISNYGYTF. The CDR3 DNA sequence: TGTGCCAGCAGCAGGGACATCAGTAACTATGGCTACACCTTC.

The V and J genes are TRBV16 and TRBJ2-4, with D possibly matching TRBD1 (5 bases). The CDR3 covers 12 residues. Between the trimmed V and J ends, which lost 3 bases and 6 bases, there was a span of 6 bases. Germline V gene data show CDR1 as KGHSY and CDR2 as FQNENV. The CDR3 loop reads CASSHRVNIQYF. The CDR3 nucleotides are TGTGCCAGCAGCCACAGGGTAAACATTCAGTACTTC.

The rearrangement joins TRBV27 to TRBJ2-7, with 10 nucleotides matching TRBD1. J was trimmed by 5 bases and V by 5 bases; bases with no gene match: 6. This CDR3 is built from 14 residues. Germline V gene data show CDR1 as MNHEY and CDR2 as SMNVEV (reference sequence). CDR3 coding DNA: TGTGCCAGCAGTCTCCGACAGGGGGCAAACGAGCAGTACTTC. It yields the protein CASSLRQGANEQYF.

This clone was observed a few times. The chain has TRBV5-4 and TRBJ2-1; 10 positions agree with TRBD1. V trimming: 3 bases; J trimming: 8 bases; junction bases outside the gene matches: 5. Germline V lookup: CDR1 SGHNT, CDR2 YYREEE (reference sequence). CDR3 length: 14 amino acids. Here the CDR3 DNA reads TGTGCCAGCAGCTGGGGACAGGGGCGGGATGAGCAGTTCTTC. The encoded protein is CASSWGQGRDEQFF.

The V call is TRBV6-5, the J call TRBJ2-7; maybe TRBD1 (6 bases). CDR1 is MNHEY and CDR2 is SVGAGI in the germline V gene. V was trimmed by 8 bases and J by 1 base, leaving 15 bases between them. The CDR3 runs 14 residues. The CDR3 loop is CASVAGQGSYEQYF. The CDR3 nucleotides read TGTGCCAGCGTGGCAGGTCAGGGGTCCTACGAGCAGTACTTC.

This chain links TRBV5-1 with TRBJ1-1, with D perhaps TRBD1 (5 bases). V shed 2 bases and J shed 9 bases, with 11 bases lying between them. This CDR3 has 12 amino acids. CDR1 is SGHRS and CDR2 is YFSETQ in the germline V gene. CDR3: CASSLGDRQAFF. The DNA of the CDR3 is TGCGCCAGCAGCTTAGGCGACAGACAAGCTTTCTTT.